This T cell receptor beta chain originates from a study of CD8+ T cells in alopecia areata. Across the study: Treated individuals took tofacitinib by mouth, 5 to 10 mg twice daily.

This clone was found a few times. Antigen unknown. Peripheral blood samples and lesional scalp punch biopsies were obtained from alopecia areata patients. cDNA reverse transcribed from extracted RNA served as the sequencing template. The repertoire was sequenced with immunoSEQ multiplex PCR; TCRdb's copy has only in-frame clones and lacks some. The sample holds around 140,000 clones, more than 45% seen once. Trimming took off 5 bases at V and 10 bases at J, with 23 bases between the two ends. There are 15 residues in the CDR3. CDR1 and CDR2 (germline): SGHTA, FQGTGA. Study observations and caveats: Higher clonality than in normal scalp was seen in lesional scalp, especially alopecia totalis/universalis. Shared TCR sequences were less clear between patients than in mice, possibly partly from HLA diversity.

The TCR sequence derives from a human donor with alopecia areata. The sequenced sample consisted of CD4+ T cells sorted from blood. The V call is TRBV7-3, the J call TRBJ1-1, with no clear D. For the CDR3, the DNA is TGTGCCAGCAGCCAAGACGGTGGGGTCCATAGGAGAGCTTTCTTT. Translation gives CASSQDGGVHRRAFF.